These T cell receptor beta chains were read from a single sample in a study of PD-1 blockade in classical Hodgkin lymphoma. Profiled with immunoSEQ multiplex PCR; TCRdb holds only in-frame clones, not every one. The table lists 4,000 to 4,500 clones, about three fifths of them singletons. The specimen comprised peripheral blood mononuclear cells (PBMCs), sampled before the second cycle of nivolumab. The receptor source for this set is a human donor with classical Hodgkin lymphoma. Each CDR3 is given with its conserved first and last residue. The order of the fields is V gene, clone size, D gene, J gene, CDR3 length, CDR3 protein, CDR3 DNA. The D gene is left open where the match is weak. Size tells how often a clone was seen (once, few, many) or the class of an expanded clone, and some rows leave it out.

TRBV6-6,NA,NA,TRBJ2-7,13,CASSYQRNREQYF,TGTGCCAGCAGTTACCAGCGGAACCGCGAGCAGTACTTC
TRBV4-3,few,NA,TRBJ2-3,17,CASSQDLRTTRPDTQYF,TGCGCCAGCAGCCAAGATCTCAGGACTACTAGGCCAGATACGCAGTATTTT
TRBV6-5,few,NA,TRBJ1-2,15,CASSYYPQPTPSYTF,TGTGCCAGCAGTTACTACCCCCAGCCTACCCCTAGCTACACCTTC
TRBV19,NA,NA,TRBJ2-7,13,CASSIALSYEQYF,TGTGCCAGTAGTATCGCCCTCTCCTACGAGCAGTACTTC
TRBV28,NA,NA,TRBJ2-7,12,CASSSLRYEQYF,TGTGCCAGCAGTTCCCTTCGCTACGAGCAGTACTTC
TRBV6-6,NA,NA,TRBJ2-1,15,CVTKEGGSSYNEQFF,TGTGTCACGAAGGAGGGGGGGAGCTCCTACAATGAGCAGTTCTTC
TRBV7-2,NA,TRBD2,TRBJ2-1,16,CASTQFLGGTYNEQFF,TGTGCCAGCACCCAGTTCTTGGGAGGGACTTACAATGAGCAGTTCTTC
TRBV6-7,NA,NA,TRBJ2-7,15,CASSYSDTNDCEQYF,TGTGCCAGCAGTTATAGTGACACTAACGACTGCGAGCAGTACTTC
TRBV28,NA,NA,TRBJ1-2,12,CASSSGSRGYTF,TGTGCCAGCAGTTCAGGGTCGCGGGGCTACACCTTC
TRBV29-1,NA,TRBD2,TRBJ2-1,14,CSVRERGLYNEQFF,TGCAGCGTGAGGGAGCGGGGACTATACAATGAGCAGTTCTTC
TRBV6-1,NA,NA,TRBJ1-6,15,CATARTGTYNSPLHF,TGTGCCACCGCGAGGACGGGAACCTATAATTCACCCCTCCACTTT
TRBV2,few,NA,TRBJ2-1,13,CASSEGVGTEQFF,TGTGCCAGCAGTGAAGGGGTGGGGACAGAGCAGTTCTTC
TRBV7-2,few,TRBD1,TRBJ2-1,17,CASSLGDRGLGLIEQFF,TGTGCCAGCAGCTTAGGGGACAGGGGGCTAGGATTAATTGAGCAGTTCTTC
TRBV6-5,NA,NA,TRBJ1-5,13,CASSLQQGQPQHF,TGTGCCAGCAGCTTACAACAAGGCCAGCCCCAGCATTTT
TRBV4-3,NA,NA,TRBJ2-4,14,CASSFSLAKNIQYF,TGCGCCAGCAGTTTCAGTCTAGCCAAAAACATTCAGTACTTC
TRBV5-1,NA,NA,TRBJ2-6,14,CASSSVSGANVLTF,TGCGCCAGCAGCTCCGTCTCTGGGGCCAACGTCCTGACTTTC
TRBV28,NA,NA,TRBJ1-2,13,CASKFSWDYGYTF,TGTGCCAGCAAATTTTCTTGGGACTATGGCTACACCTTC
TRBV2,NA,TRBD1,TRBJ2-4,13,CASSSGTGNIQYF,TGTGCCAGCAGTTCCGGGACAGGGAACATTCAGTACTTC
TRBV5-4,NA,TRBD1,TRBJ2-7,15,CASRPGTGGNYEQYF,TGTGCCAGCAGACCCGGGACAGGGGGAAACTACGAGCAGTACTTC
TRBV10-3,once,NA,TRBJ1-2,12,CAISDSNYGYTF,TGTGCCATCAGTGACAGTAACTATGGCTACACCTTC
TRBV28,NA,NA,TRBJ2-2,16,CASTPWGGRNTGELFF,TGTGCCAGCACCCCTTGGGGGGGCCGGAACACCGGGGAGCTGTTTTTT
TRBV5-6,once,NA,TRBJ2-7,12,CASSQYTYEQYF,TGTGCCAGCAGCCAGTACACCTACGAGCAGTACTTC
TRBV19,once,NA,TRBJ1-5,17,CASSPPQGGDSNQPQHF,TGTGCCAGTTCCCCCCCCCAGGGAGGGGATAGCAATCAGCCCCAGCATTTT
TRBV5-5,NA,NA,TRBJ1-5,14,CASSPGMGSQPQHF,TGTGCCAGCAGTCCAGGGATGGGAAGTCAGCCCCAGCATTTT
TRBV7-6,once,NA,TRBJ1-1,14,CASSLGEGSTEAFF,TGTGCCAGCAGCTTAGGGGAGGGATCCACTGAAGCTTTCTTT
TRBV9,NA,TRBD2,TRBJ2-3,15,CASTSGGRGTDTQYF,TGTGCCAGCACCTCTGGAGGGAGGGGCACAGATACGCAGTATTTT
TRBV18,NA,TRBD1,TRBJ1-1,15,CASSRTGRFGTEAFF,TGTGCCAGCTCAAGGACAGGACGGTTCGGCACTGAAGCTTTCTTT
TRBV19,NA,NA,TRBJ1-3,13,CASSIISGNTIYF,TGTGCCAGTAGTATTATCTCTGGAAACACCATATATTTT
TRBV5-6,NA,NA,TRBJ1-1,12,CASSLDVGEAFF,TGTGCCAGCAGCTTGGATGTAGGGGAAGCTTTCTTT
TRBV6-1,few,NA,TRBJ1-5,15,CASRSTDYSNQPQHF,TGTGCCAGCAGATCGACGGATTATAGCAATCAGCCCCAGCATTTT
TRBV10-3,once,NA,TRBJ2-7,20,CAISESRTGTFRAGEDEQYF,TGTGCCATCAGTGAGTCAAGAACAGGGACCTTTCGGGCGGGAGAGGACGAGCAGTACTTC
TRBV30,few,NA,TRBJ1-1,15,CAWTQGRGLNTEAFF,TGTGCCTGGACACAGGGTCGGGGATTGAACACTGAAGCTTTCTTT
TRBV28,medium-sized,NA,TRBJ1-5,14,CASSLRGAQGLQHF,TGTGCCAGCAGTTTGAGGGGGGCTCAAGGACTCCAGCATTTT
TRBV7-8,NA,NA,TRBJ2-4,15,CASSLTLGPRDIQYF,TGTGCCAGCAGCTTAACACTAGGGCCCCGGGACATTCAGTACTTC
TRBV7-2,NA,NA,TRBJ2-5,14,CASSLGQGQETQYF,TGTGCCAGCAGCTTAGGGCAGGGACAAGAGACCCAGTACTTC
TRBV29-1,NA,NA,TRBJ2-1,11,CSVEEGREQFF,TGCAGCGTTGAAGAGGGCAGGGAGCAGTTCTTC
TRBV5-4,NA,NA,TRBJ2-1,13,CASSFGALNEQFF,TGTGCCAGCAGCTTTGGTGCGTTGAATGAGCAGTTCTTC
TRBV19,NA,TRBD2,TRBJ2-1,15,CASSIVAGLYNEQFF,TGTGCCAGTAGTATAGTAGCGGGACTTTACAATGAGCAGTTCTTC
TRBV2,NA,TRBD1,TRBJ1-2,14,CASSEKDRVYGYTF,TGTGCCAGCAGTGAAAAGGACAGGGTCTATGGCTACACCTTC
TRBV5-4,few,TRBD2,TRBJ2-1,16,CASSLGTSGSHNEQFF,TGTGCCAGCAGCTTAGGAACTAGCGGGAGTCACAATGAGCAGTTCTTC
TRBV11-2,NA,TRBD2,TRBJ2-1,16,CASSPGLAGVRNEQFF,TGTGCCAGCAGCCCTGGACTAGCGGGAGTGCGAAATGAGCAGTTCTTC
TRBV28,NA,NA,TRBJ1-4,15,CASRRIDRTYEKLFF,TGTGCCAGCAGACGAATTGACAGGACCTATGAAAAACTGTTTTTT
TRBV14,once,NA,TRBJ2-3,13,CASSQALTDTQYF,TGTGCCAGCAGCCAAGCCCTAACAGATACGCAGTATTTT
TRBV7-2,once,NA,TRBJ1-1,14,CASSQGTWNTEAFF,TGTGCCAGCAGTCAGGGGACATGGAACACTGAAGCTTTCTTT
TRBV15,NA,TRBD2,TRBJ2-1,15,CATSRALAGGREQFF,TGTGCCACCAGCAGAGCGCTAGCGGGAGGGCGTGAGCAGTTCTTC
TRBV9,few,TRBD1,TRBJ1-6,16,CASSGTGASYNSPLHF,TGTGCCAGCAGCGGGACAGGGGCCTCGTATAATTCACCCCTCCACTTT
TRBV7-2,NA,NA,TRBJ1-1,12,CASSWVGTEAFF,TGTGCCAGCAGCTGGGTAGGCACTGAAGCTTTCTTT
TRBV29-1,few,NA,TRBJ2-7,13,CSPRDESSYEQYF,TGCAGCCCCCGGGACGAAAGCTCCTACGAGCAGTACTTC
TRBV19,few,TRBD2,TRBJ2-1,16,CASTKGAASGRDEQFF,TGTGCCAGTACCAAGGGGGCGGCTAGCGGGAGGGATGAGCAGTTCTTC
TRBV28,NA,NA,TRBJ2-5,13,CAGGRGSEETQYF,TGTGCCGGAGGTCGAGGGTCAGAAGAGACCCAGTACTTC
TRBV21-1,NA,NA,TRBJ1-3,15,CASSGALHARNTIYF,TGTGCCAGCAGTGGCGCATTACACGCACGAAACACCATATATTTT
TRBV18,few,NA,TRBJ2-5,15,CASSPPSRGGETQYF,TGTGCCAGCTCACCACCATCTCGAGGCGGCGAGACCCAGTACTTC
TRBV9,NA,TRBD1,TRBJ2-2,16,CASSSGTGKGTGELFF,TGTGCCAGCAGCTCCGGGACAGGGAAGGGCACCGGGGAGCTGTTTTTT
TRBV7-2,NA,TRBD2,TRBJ2-1,15,CASSPSGRTYNEQFF,TGTGCCAGCAGCCCTAGCGGGAGGACCTACAATGAGCAGTTCTTC
TRBV27,NA,TRBD1,TRBJ2-7,15,CASSFRAARGHEQYF,TGTGCCAGCAGTTTTAGGGCAGCCAGGGGGCACGAGCAGTACTTC